This TCR beta chain was found in a study of tumor-infiltrating lymphocytes in primary liver carcinoma. The wider study: Samples produced roughly 3.65 to 7.13 million productive TCRbeta reads, comparable across tissue types.

It was from approximately 22-30 mg of unsorted bulk tissue that RNA and DNA were co-extracted. Each participant had primary liver carcinoma, and surgical resection was the treatment. For each tumor, five separate regions were sampled. The input was 500 ng total RNA; TCR beta cDNA was made from it with a constant-region primer. Three-round nested multiplex PCR performed with slightly modified ARM-PCR produced the TCR beta libraries. TCRdb itself ran the multiplex PCR reads through MiXCR, one entry per CDR3 protein. Of 90,000 to 150,000 distinct CDR3 sequences listed, 55% to 75% are singletons. The sequence came from a woman in her sixties or seventies with primary liver carcinoma and hepatitis B virus infection. The sample was liver tumor tissue from sampling region 1. As for subset: tumor region T1, superior pole.

CDR3 sequence reads: CASIFTARGINEQYF. The DNA of the CDR3 is TGTGCCAGCATCTTCACAGCCAGAGGAATTAACGAGCAGTACTTC. The chain carries TRBV11-2 and TRBJ2-7; D unresolved. V lost 7 bases to trimming and J lost 5 bases, with 21 bases between them. CDR1 and CDR2 from the germline V gene are SGHAT and FQNNGV. The CDR3 runs to 15 residues.